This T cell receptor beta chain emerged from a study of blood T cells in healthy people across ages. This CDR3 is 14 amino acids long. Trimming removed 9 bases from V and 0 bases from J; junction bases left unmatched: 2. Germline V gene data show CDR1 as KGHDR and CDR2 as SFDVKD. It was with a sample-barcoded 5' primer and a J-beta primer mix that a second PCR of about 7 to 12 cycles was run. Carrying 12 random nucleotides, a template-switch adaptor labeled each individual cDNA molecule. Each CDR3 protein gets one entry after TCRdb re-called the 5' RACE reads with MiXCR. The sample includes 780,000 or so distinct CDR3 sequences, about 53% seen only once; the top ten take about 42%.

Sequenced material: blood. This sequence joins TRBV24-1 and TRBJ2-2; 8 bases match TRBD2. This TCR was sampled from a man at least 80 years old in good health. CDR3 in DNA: TGTGCCACCCATAGCGGGGCGAACACCGGGGAGCTGTTTTTT. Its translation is CATHSGANTGELFF.